The source of this T cell receptor (beta chain) is a study of cytomegalovirus exposure and HLA in healthy donors. With regard to this clone: What it binds is not known.

The PCR ran on 60 Vbeta and 13 Jbeta primers. Method: immunoSEQ multiplex PCR; TCRdb's copy keeps in-frame clones and lacks some. Among roughly 110,000 clones listed, around 80% were seen once. Study observations and caveats: DRB1 had the most TCR associations and HLA-C the fewest, a later analysis found, with rates varying by HLA locus.

CDR1 and CDR2 from the germline V gene are MNHEY and SMNVEV (reference sequence). V was pared by 6 bases and J by 5 bases, with 7 bases of the junction left unmatched. CDR3 size: 14 residues. Nominal health characterized the donors when sampled, though unrecorded immune exposures were likely. The clonotype originates from a woman aged 18-35 years in good health and CMV-seropositive. The chain couples TRBV27 to TRBJ2-1, with TRBD2 identical over 7 bases. Sequencing input: PBMCs. CDR3 region: CASSPIRGDNEQFF. CDR3 bases: TGTGCCAGCAGCCCTATTCGGGGGGACAATGAGCAGTTCTTC.